The source of this TCR beta chain is a study of blood T cells in healthy people across ages. Looking at the study overall: About one barcoded TCR beta cDNA was captured per two T cells. Notes on the study in general: PBMCs that were unsorted prevented a conclusive naive versus antigen-experienced comparison. Naive T cell percentage showed a strong correlation with the diversity of TCR beta. Diversity estimates drawn from one million T cells were deemed underestimates.

This clonotype has at least ten counts. The antigen is not known. Sample-barcoded 5' priming and a J-beta primer mix drove a second PCR of roughly 6 to 12 cycles. MiXCR, run by TCRdb on the 5' RACE reads, gives a single entry per CDR3 protein. The data show 590,000 or so distinct CDR3 sequences, 25% to 35% seen once. The CDR3 is 14 amino acids. V was pared by 5 bases and J by 0 bases, with 14 bases between. Germline CDR1 DFQATT, CDR2 SNEGSKA (reference sequence). This sequence joins TRBV20-1 and TRBJ2-7; a possible D gene is TRBD1 (6 bases). The sequenced sample consisted of blood. This clonotype was obtained from a woman older than 75 in good health. DNA for the CDR3: TGCAGTGCTCCCGTCGACAGGAGCTCCTACGAGCAGTACTTC. Protein product: CSAPVDRSSYEQYF.